This T cell receptor beta chain emerged from a study of cytomegalovirus exposure and HLA in healthy donors. This CDR3 spans 14 amino acids. Germline-derived CDR1 and CDR2 are MNHEY and SVGAGI. V shed 2 bases, J shed 7 bases, and the junction held 5 bases outside the gene matches. The PCR contained 60 Vbeta and 13 Jbeta primers. Profiling relied on immunoSEQ multiplex PCR, and the TCRdb table lists in-frame clones only, not all of them. The data hold fewer than 120,000 clones, with roughly four fifths observed a single time. J is TRBJ2-1 and V is TRBV6-5; 7 bases line up with TRBD2. What was sequenced was PBMCs. This sequence was found in a woman in her twenties or thirties in good health and CMV-seronegative. The CDR3: CASSYTRGVNEQFF. CDR3 nucleotides: TGTGCCAGCAGTTACACCCGGGGGGTGAATGAGCAGTTCTTC.